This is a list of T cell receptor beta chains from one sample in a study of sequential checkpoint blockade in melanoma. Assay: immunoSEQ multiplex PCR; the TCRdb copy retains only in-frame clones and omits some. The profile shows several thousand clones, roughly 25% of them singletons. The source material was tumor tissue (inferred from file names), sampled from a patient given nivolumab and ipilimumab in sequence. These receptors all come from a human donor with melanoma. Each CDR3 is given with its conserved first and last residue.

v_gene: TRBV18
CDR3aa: CASSSSPGQGMGEQYF

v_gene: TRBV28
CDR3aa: CASNAMDRDGYEQYF

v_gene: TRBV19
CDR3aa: CASSIADGGTDTQYF

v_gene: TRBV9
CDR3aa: CASSADRDYEQYF

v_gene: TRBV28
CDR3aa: CASSEAGGYQETQYF

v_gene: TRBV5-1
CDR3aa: CASSGGPSDNEQFF

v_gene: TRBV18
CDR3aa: CASSLALAGVENEQFF

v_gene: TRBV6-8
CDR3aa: CASRRRGAAGELFF

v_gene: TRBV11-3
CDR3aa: CASSLLTSYNEQFF

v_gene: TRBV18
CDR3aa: CASSPGLMNTEAFF

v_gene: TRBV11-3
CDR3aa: CASSWGYQTPYNEQFF

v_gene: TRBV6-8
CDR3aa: CASSYSGGSAYEQYF

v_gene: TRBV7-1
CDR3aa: CASSLGTLYEQYF

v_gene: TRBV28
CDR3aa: CASLTAGGNEAFF

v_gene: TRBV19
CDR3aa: CASSQFGGGLAYEQYF

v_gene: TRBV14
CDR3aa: CASSPNLAQAGELFF

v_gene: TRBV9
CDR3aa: CASSVGPANEKLFF

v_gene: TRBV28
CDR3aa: CASSLRRGNTEQFF

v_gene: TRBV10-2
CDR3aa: CASRTSGRWNEQFF

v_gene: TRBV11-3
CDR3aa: CASSPGTGTYEQYF

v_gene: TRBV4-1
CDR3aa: CASSTQDDDYEQYF

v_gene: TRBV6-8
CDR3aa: CASSSQTGSAYEQYF

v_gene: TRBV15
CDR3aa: CATSRDPDRAYNEQFF

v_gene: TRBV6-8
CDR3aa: CASSVSSRGEQYF

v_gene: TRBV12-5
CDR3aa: CASKKGFLNTEAFF

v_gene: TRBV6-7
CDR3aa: CASSEAVDAKTQYF

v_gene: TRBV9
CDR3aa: CASSPGTTQQYF

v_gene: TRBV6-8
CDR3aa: CASSYPKSSHPGNQPQHF

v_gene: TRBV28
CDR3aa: CASSSPASGRAKNIQYF

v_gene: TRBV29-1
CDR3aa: CSAATGVLKDTEAFF

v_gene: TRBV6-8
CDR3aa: CASSWASGRHTGELFF

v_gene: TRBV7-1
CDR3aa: CASSLASRGEQFF

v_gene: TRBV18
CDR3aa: CASSSNPLSTEAFF

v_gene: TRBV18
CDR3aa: CASSPGLAGGTYEQYF

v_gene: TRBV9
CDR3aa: CASSVGYGREETQYF

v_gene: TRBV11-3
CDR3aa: CASSQGIGREYEQYF

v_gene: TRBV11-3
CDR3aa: CASNFLQGQGNTEAFF

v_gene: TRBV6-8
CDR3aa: CASSPQGGIIGYTF

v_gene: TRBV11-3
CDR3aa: CASSSGLRDRGANTIYF

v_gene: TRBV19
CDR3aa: CASSPGHWQPQHF

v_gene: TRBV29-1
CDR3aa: CSVEVNIEETQYF

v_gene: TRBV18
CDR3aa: CASSPLSPGTGNEKLFF

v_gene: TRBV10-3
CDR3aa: CAISESTEHNEKLFF

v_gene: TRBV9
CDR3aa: CASSGYKAPNFNEQFF

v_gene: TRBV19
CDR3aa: CASSGSGGEQYF

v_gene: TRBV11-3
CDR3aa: CASSLGARYNEQFF

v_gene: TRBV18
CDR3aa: CASSAVGGADTQYF

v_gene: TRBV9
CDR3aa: CASSVRGDANTGELFF

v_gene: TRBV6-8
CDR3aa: CASREQENTEAFF

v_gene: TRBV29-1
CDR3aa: CSVWGRDYEQYF

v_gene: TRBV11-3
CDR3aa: CASSLHPYWTSGYEQYF

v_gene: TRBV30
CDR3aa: CAWSRGLHGETQYF

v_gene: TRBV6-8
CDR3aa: CASSLYSGRAVEQYF

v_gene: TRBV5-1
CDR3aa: CASSWDGENTEAFF

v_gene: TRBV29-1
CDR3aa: CSVEFSWGGYNEQFF

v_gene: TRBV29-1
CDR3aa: CSVRGTSGSDEQYF

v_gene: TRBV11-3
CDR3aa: CASSLFPGLASSYEQYF

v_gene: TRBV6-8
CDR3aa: CASSSVAETQYF

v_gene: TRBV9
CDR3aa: CASSVLAGASDTQYF